This TCR beta chain comes out of a study of control samples from healthy donors and cancer patients. TCRdb keeps only in-frame clones here, not all; method: immunoSEQ multiplex PCR. The table records 150,000 to 200,000 clones, roughly 91% of them present only once. This CDR3 has 15 amino acids. V dropped 4 bases and J dropped 6 bases, with 15 bases sitting between them. Per the germline V gene, CDR1 is LGHDT and CDR2 is YNNKEL (reference sequence). The sequence was collected from a woman aged 30 to 39 in good health. The V call is TRBV3-1 (or the pseudogene TRBV3-2), the J call TRBJ2-2; a possible D gene is TRBD2 (6 bases). Sample: blood. In DNA form, the CDR3 reads TGTGCCAGCAGCCGGGACTTGATGGCACCCGGGGAGCTGTTTTTT. It specifies CASSRDLMAPGELFF.